This entry features one T cell receptor beta chain sequence. As yet, its antigen is unknown. Regarding time point: cycle 4 day 1 (C4D1), after 6 weeks of nivolumab. All the patients suffered relapse after autologous stem cell transplantation, and brentuximab vedotin exposure differed. These data belong to a study of PD-1 blockade in classical Hodgkin lymphoma. General observations from the study: Partial responders and progressors had significantly lower baseline TCR diversity. Why the repertoires differ is still unclear, perhaps disease activity or prior therapy. With CD4+ cells, TCR diversity rose significantly by C4D1, but not with CD8+ cells.

The V and J ends lost 5 bases and 4 bases respectively, with 17 bases between them. Germline V gene data show CDR1 as MNHEY and CDR2 as SVGAGI. This CDR3 contains 15 residues. TCRdb's copy holds only in-frame clones and misses some; the assay was immunoSEQ multiplex PCR. This table holds about 24,000 clones, approximately 65% found once. This receptor was obtained from a human donor with classical Hodgkin lymphoma. This chain uses TRBV6-5 with TRBJ2-5; tentatively, D is TRBD1 or TRBD2 (6 bases each). The sample consisted of peripheral blood mononuclear cells (PBMCs), taken before the fourth cycle of nivolumab. CDR3 DNA sequence: TGTGCCAGCAGTACCAGACGGGGGCCCCCAGAGACCCAGTACTTC. Its protein is CASSTRRGPPETQYF.